This T cell receptor (beta chain) appears in the sequencing data of a study of T cell responses to AZD1222 COVID-19 vaccine. Study-wide context: Researchers grouped second doses given at about 4 or about 12 weeks into one pool. General study findings and limits: Clonal diversity was possibly underestimated, and white British individuals and females predominated among donors.

A remark on this clone: Its specificity is unknown.

Repertoires were generated with immunoSEQ multiplex PCR, while TCRdb's copy carries only in-frame clones and drops some. Of 200,000 or so clones in the sample, roughly 92% were seen once. This TCR derives from an adult in good health. The input for sequencing was peripheral blood, taken on day 0 of AZD1222 vaccination.

CDR3 in amino acids: CASSPRGYQETQYF. The CDR3 DNA reads TGTGCCAGCAGCCCACGGGGGTACCAAGAGACCCAGTACTTC. The chain links TRBV7-9 to TRBJ2-5, with D perhaps matching TRBD2 (6 bases). V gave up 5 bases and J gave up 0 bases, with 10 bases separating them. The CDR3 runs 14 residues. Germline V gene data show CDR1 as SEHNR and CDR2 as FQNEAQ (reference sequence).